The 30 T cell receptor beta chains below were found in one sample sequenced in a study of T cells in Graves' hyperthyroidism and ophthalmopathy. What was amplified from RNA transcripts were TCR beta CDR3 regions. Primed by the HTBI set, a first-round RT-PCR was run on the TCR CDR3. MiXCR, applied by TCRdb to the multiplex PCR reads, yields one record per CDR3 protein. The sample lists some 510,000 distinct CDR3 sequences, around 21% occurring once. Sequenced: blood. These receptors all stem from a young man with Graves' hyperthyroidism.

This clonotype was counted a few times. This may stem from a read error, because a much larger clone lies one nucleotide away. The chain uses TRBV6-1 and TRBJ1-1; TRBD1 aligns across 8 bases. Germline V CDR1 and CDR2: MNHNS, SASEGT. The CDR3 is 14 residues long. The CDR3 nucleotides read TGTGCCAGCAGTGAAGTGGGGACAGGCGGAGAAGCTCTCTTT. This gives the protein CASSEVGTGGEALF.

This clonotype was counted many times. The rearrangement joins TRBV19 to TRBJ1-5; TRBD1 matches at 7 bases. V gave up 4 bases and J gave up 11 bases; unmatched junction bases: 14. The V gene's germline CDR1 is LNHDA and CDR2 SQIVND (reference sequence). The CDR3 is 15 residues long. In DNA form, the CDR3 reads TGTGCCAGTAGTAACAGGGGCCGGGGACTGGATGCCCAGCATTTT. Residues: CASSNRGRGLDAQHF. The variable domain in full, completed from reference TRBV19 and TRBJ1-5, reads DGGITQSPKYLFRKEGQNVTLSCEQNLNHDAMYWYRQDPGQGLRLIYYSQIVNDFQKGDIAEGYSVSREKKESFPLTVTSAQKNPTAFYLCASSNRGRGLDAQHFGDGTRLSIL.

The chain combines TRBV6-2 or TRBV6-3 with TRBJ2-7; D may correspond to TRBD1 or TRBD2 (5 bases each). The CDR3 covers 13 residues. V was cut by 7 bases and J by 1 base, with 11 bases left in between. CDR1 MNHEY and CDR2 SVGEGT come from the germline V gene. The CDR3 region is CASNTGGSYEQYF. The CDR3 DNA is TGTGCCAGCAACACTGGGGGTTCCTACGAGCAGTACTTC.

This clonotype was counted ten times or more. V is TRBV28 and J is TRBJ2-7; weak D call: TRBD2 (6 bases). The V and J ends lost 5 bases and 4 bases respectively, with 18 bases between them. CDR3 length: 15 amino acids. Germline V gene data show CDR1 as MDHEN and CDR2 as SYDVKM. In DNA, the CDR3 is TGTGCCAGCAGTCTCGGGGCTAGCGAAGGGTACGAGCAGTACTTC. Protein product: CASSLGASEGYEQYF.

V gene TRBV6-1 combines with J gene TRBJ2-2; tentative D call: TRBD1 (5 bases). Between the trimmed V and J ends, which lost 6 bases and 6 bases, there was a span of 14 bases. The V gene's germline CDR1 is MNHNS and CDR2 SASEGT. This CDR3 has 14 amino acids. The CDR3 loop is CASRGRDPPGELFF. CDR3 nucleotides: TGTGCCAGCAGGGGCAGGGATCCCCCCGGGGAGCTGTTTTTT.

The gene calls are TRBV12-3 or TRBV12-4 and TRBJ1-1; TRBD1 is a possible D gene (6 bases). The CDR3 runs 15 residues. V was shortened by 8 bases and J by 0 bases, with 16 bases between the two germline ends. The CDR3 nucleotides are TGTGCCAGCCTGACGGGGGGCGCGATGAACACTGAAGCTTTCTTT. Translating gives CASLTGGAMNTEAFF.

This clonotype was counted many times. The V and J genes are TRBV12-3 or TRBV12-4 and TRBJ2-2; D uncertain. CDR3 length: 14 residues. Trimming left V 10 bases short and J 5 bases short, with 17 bases between. DNA of the CDR3: TGTGCCACCACCCCCCAGGCCGTGACCGGGGAGCTGTTTTTT. Its translation is CATTPQAVTGELFF.

Remarks on this clonotype: This may come from a read error, since a much larger clone is one base off. The chain couples TRBV7-8 to TRBJ2-7; D is unresolved. Germline V CDR1 and CDR2: SGHVS, FQNEAQ. CDR3 length: 14 amino acids. The V end lost 1 base, the J end lost 7 bases, and 14 bases lay between the germline ends. The CDR3 reads CASSLGVGLEEQYF. In DNA, the CDR3 is TGTGCCAGCAGCTTAGGGGTAGGGTTAGAGGAGCAGTACTTC.

This clonotype was seen at least ten times. The chain is built from TRBV28 and TRBJ2-7; the match to TRBD1 covers 8 bases. The germline V gene has CDR1 MDHEN and CDR2 SYDVKM. J was trimmed by 4 bases and V by 8 bases; bases with no gene match: 7. The CDR3 is made up of 13 amino acids. This CDR3 reads CASGTGSLYEQYF. In nucleotides, the CDR3 is TGTGCCAGCGGGACAGGTTCCCTGTACGAGCAGTACTTC.

The rearrangement joins TRBV9 to TRBJ2-2, with 12 bases that match TRBD1. V lost 4 bases and J lost 1; bases outside the gene matches: 5. The CDR3 runs 17 residues. Germline loops: CDR1 SGDLS, CDR2 YYNGEE. In DNA, the CDR3 is TGTGCCAGCAGCTGGGACAGGGGGCTGTGGAACACCGGGGAGCTGTTTTTT. Protein: CASSWDRGLWNTGELFF.

This clonotype showed up many times. This CDR3 reads CASSLISGGTYEQYF. The CDR3 bases are TGTGCCAGCAGTTTGATTAGCGGGGGTACCTACGAGCAGTACTTC. The chain carries TRBV12-3 or TRBV12-4 and TRBJ2-7; 9 bases map to TRBD2. The CDR3 is 15 residues long. Germline trimming cut 3 bases from V and 2 bases from J; bases unmatched to any gene: 5.

Notes on this clonotype: The CDR3 ends on some other residue instead of the conserved phenylalanine or tryptophan, so this is likely a read error. Because the CDR3's place on the DNA is in doubt, the DNA is left out and the CDR3 is given as listed by TCRdb. The V gene is TRBV5-1, the J gene TRBJ1-1. From its first to its last residue, the CDR3 has 14 amino acids. The germline V gene has CDR1 SGHRS and CDR2 YFSETQ. CDR3 sequence: CASSLDSPNTEACL.

This clonotype was counted many times. The chain couples TRBV20-1 to TRBJ1-5, with D maybe TRBD1 (6 bases). The germline V gene encodes CDR1 DFQATT and CDR2 SNEGSKA (reference sequence). The CDR3 sequence is 13 residues long. Deletions cut 4 bases from V and 4 bases from J, with 11 bases between. CDR3 sequence reads: CSAIRDKNQPQHF. CDR3 nucleotide sequence: TGCAGTGCTATCCGGGACAAAAATCAGCCCCAGCATTTT.

This clonotype occurred once. One end of the junction fails to match germline, which may point to a read error. This chain links TRBV28 with TRBJ2-7, with 7 positions matching TRBD1. The CDR3 is 13 residues long. The germline CDR1 and CDR2 sequences are MDHEN and SYDVKM. CDR3 DNA: TGTGCCACCAGTCAGGGACAGCCCTTTCAGCAGTACTTC. Translation: CATSQGQPFQQYF.

This clonotype has at least ten counts. The chain uses TRBV20-1 and TRBJ2-7, with 10 bases identical to TRBD2. Germline CDR1 is DFQATT and CDR2 is SNEGSKA (reference sequence). Trimming removed 0 bases from V and 3 bases from J; junction bases left unmatched: 5. The CDR3 contains 15 residues. Written as DNA, the CDR3 is TGCAGTGCTAGAGATACTAGCGGGGTTTTCTACGAGCAGTACTTC. Translated: CSARDTSGVFYEQYF.

This clonotype was counted only a few times. The chain recombines TRBV20-1 with TRBJ2-7; D unclear. CDR1 is DFQATT and CDR2 is SNEGSKA in the germline V gene (reference sequence). V was clipped by 0 bases and J by 3 bases, with 9 bases between them. The CDR3 contains 13 residues. DNA for the CDR3: TGCAGTGCTAGAGAGGGCGGAAACTACGAGCAGTACTTC. This gives the protein CSAREGGNYEQYF.

The chain joins TRBV28 to TRBJ1-6; the match to TRBD1 covers 10 bases. V shed 7 bases and J 8 bases; nucleotides not matched to a gene: 5. CDR1 is MDHEN and CDR2 is SYDVKM in the germline V gene. The CDR3 is 14 residues long. The CDR3 region is CASTSTGGDSPLHF. DNA of the CDR3: TGTGCCAGCACTTCGACAGGGGGCGATTCACCCCTCCACTTT.

This clonotype was found many times. The CDR3 nucleotides read TGTGCCAGCAGTCGAGGGCCCTGGGCTGAAGCTTTCTTT. Residues: CASSRGPWAEAFF. The J gene is TRBJ1-1, the V gene TRBV28, with no clear D. This CDR3 spans 13 amino acids. Germline values: CDR1 MDHEN, CDR2 SYDVKM. Trimming removed 5 bases at V and 6 bases at J, with 13 bases between.

This chain links TRBV9 with TRBJ2-5, with D perhaps TRBD1 or TRBD2 (7 bases each). Trimming stripped 0 bases from V and 5 bases from J, with 14 bases between. Germline V gene sequence: CDR1 SGDLS, CDR2 YYNGEE. CDR3 length: 15 residues. The CDR3 bases are TGTGCCAGCAGCGTAGTGGGGACAGCGGGGGAGACCCAGTACTTC. Protein product: CASSVVGTAGETQYF.

This clonotype has at least ten counts. V usage is TRBV12-3 or TRBV12-4 and J usage is TRBJ2-2, with a weak D call TRBD2 (6 bases). The CDR3 sequence is 16 residues long. V was shortened by 5 bases and J by 2 bases, with 15 bases between the two germline ends. The CDR3 DNA sequence: TGTGCCAGCAGTCCCCCGGGAGATAAAAACACCGGGGAGCTGTTTTTT. Its protein product is CASSPPGDKNTGELFF.

The rearrangement links TRBV7-9 to TRBJ1-1, with D possibly matching TRBD1 (5 bases). The V and J ends lost 5 bases and 0 bases respectively, with 13 bases between them. The CDR3 consists of 15 residues. Looked up from germline, CDR1 is SEHNR and CDR2 is FQNEAQ (reference sequence). The CDR3 DNA reads as TGTGCCAGCAGCCCCGTGGGGACGGTGAACACTGAAGCTTTCTTT. Translating gives CASSPVGTVNTEAFF.

V usage is TRBV12-3 or TRBV12-4 and J usage is TRBJ2-2; no firm D call. This CDR3 has 14 amino acids. The V end lost 3 bases, the J end lost 4 bases, and 9 bases lay between the germline ends. The CDR3 region has the DNA TGTGCCAGCAGTTTGAGCGATTCCACCGGGGAGCTGTTTTTT. It yields the protein CASSLSDSTGELFF.

As to this clonotype: A much more abundant neighbour one base away suggests this may be a read error. The rearrangement links TRBV5-1 to TRBJ1-2; D possibly corresponds to TRBD1 (5 bases). The length of the CDR3 is 14 residues. Germline CDR1 reads SGHRS; CDR2 reads YFSETQ. The CDR3 loop reads CASSFDSVNYGCTF. The CDR3 DNA sequence: TGCGCCAGCAGCTTCGACAGCGTGAACTATGGCTGCACCTTC.

The chain has TRBV20-1 and TRBJ2-7, with 14 bases aligning to TRBD2. The V gene's germline CDR1 is DFQATT and CDR2 SNEGSKA (reference sequence). This CDR3 spans 15 amino acids. V was clipped by 2 bases and J by 7 bases; unmatched bases: 7. The DNA for the CDR3 is TGCAGTGCTAGACAAGGGACTAGCGGGAGAGGAGAGCAGTACTTC. It codes for CSARQGTSGRGEQYF.

This clonotype was seen a handful of times. CDR3 sequence reads: CASSFTGGQGEAQYF. As DNA, the CDR3 is TGTGCCAGCAGTTTTACGGGGGGCCAAGGGGAGGCCCAGTACTTC. The chain employs TRBV28 and TRBJ2-5; D is possibly TRBD2 (7 bases). Per germline, CDR1 MDHEN and CDR2 SYDVKM. The CDR3 contains 15 residues. The V gene lost 3 bases and the J gene lost 9 bases, with 20 bases spanning the gap.

This clonotype was seen a handful of times. The genes are TRBV9 and TRBJ2-5; TRBD1 aligns across 8 bases. Trimming cost V 0 bases and J 5 bases; bases outside gene matches: 9. The CDR3 spans 16 residues. Per germline, CDR1 SGDLS and CDR2 YYNGEE. The chain's CDR3 is CASSVGSGGLGETQYF. For the CDR3, the DNA is TGTGCCAGCAGCGTAGGGTCAGGGGGCCTTGGGGAGACCCAGTACTTC.

This clonotype appeared many times. The chain recombines TRBV24-1 with TRBJ1-5, with a possible D match to TRBD1 (5 bases). V was clipped by 12 bases and J by 4 bases, with 15 bases between them. The CDR3 runs to 13 residues. Per the germline V gene, CDR1 is KGHDR and CDR2 is SFDVKD. CDR3 DNA sequence: TGTGCCTCCGCCGGGGGTTGGAATCAGCCCCAGCATTTT. Protein: CASAGGWNQPQHF.

J is TRBJ1-5 and V is TRBV3-1; unclear D gene. Germline CDR1 reads LGHDT; CDR2 reads YNNKEL (reference sequence). The CDR3 totals 13 residues. V was cut by 0 bases and J by 7 bases, with 7 bases left in between. The CDR3 protein is CASSQEVRQPQHF. The CDR3 DNA sequence: TGTGCCAGCAGCCAAGAGGTGAGGCAGCCCCAGCATTTT.

This clonotype was found many times. The rearrangement links TRBV13 to TRBJ2-7; no clear D. Deletions cut 3 bases from V and 0 bases from J, with 6 bases between. CDR1 and CDR2 (germline): PRHDT, FYEKMQ (reference sequence). The length of the CDR3 is 13 residues. This CDR3 reads CASSLLSSYEQYF. In DNA form, the CDR3 reads TGTGCCAGCAGCTTGTTGAGCTCCTACGAGCAGTACTTC.

V is TRBV12-3 or TRBV12-4 and J is TRBJ2-7, with unresolved D. The CDR3 is 14 amino acids. Deletions cut 7 bases from V and 7 bases from J, with 20 bases between. This CDR3 reads CASTLGPTSKEQYF. The CDR3 DNA sequence: TGTGCCAGCACCCTCGGGCCTACTTCCAAGGAGCAGTACTTC.